This T cell receptor beta chain was documented in a study of beta chain features in type 1 diabetes (dated by TCRdb to 2017 to 2018). Regarding the study in general: Patients and healthy donors did not differ in mean age, gender distribution, total cell number or subset yield. Across all samples, 107,917,701 sorted cells were examined, and cell number per subset correlated strongly with RNA yield. The study compared TCRB repertoires of sorted circulating CD4+ T cell subsets between recently diagnosed type 1 diabetes patients and matched healthy donors. Regulatory and stem cell-like memory subsets were obtained from only 8 patients and roughly 8 healthy donors, while naive and central memory subsets were obtained from all 30 or so donors. The study at large found these results: At VDJ recombination sites, type 1 diabetes patients had fewer insertions and more deleted nucleotides, which implies abnormalities in thymic rearrangement. A moderate but significant shortening of TCRB CDR3 length was observed in type 1 diabetes patients in all four CD4+ subsets. Because cDNA rather than genomic DNA was sequenced, highly expressing activated cells could have been over-represented, although no difference in activation and CD3 levels was found between groups. PCR may preferentially amplify shorter templates, but because patient and control samples were amplified and corrected together, any resulting skew would affect both groups equally. Naive, central memory and regulatory TCRB repertoires appeared to be more alike among patients than among healthy donors. Because the HLA sub-analyses included only small numbers of individuals, any influence of HLA type on TCRB rearrangement was left unresolved.

All of the isolated RNA was reverse transcribed with the High Capacity cDNA Reverse Transcription Kit, so expressed TCRB transcripts were sequenced. Naive, central memory and regulatory T cell samples underwent deep immunoSEQ sequencing, averaging approximately 3.5 million total reads per sample. Sorted cells were lysed in RLT buffer, and RNA was extracted using DNase-treated RNeasy Micro or Mini kits according to cell number. Each cell subset was processed separately to prevent cross-contamination, with patient and healthy donor samples processed together. TCRB sequences were amplified from cDNA with the immunoSEQ multiplex PCR, producing 87-bp fragments spanning the CDR3 region. Sequencing of the amplicons was done on the Illumina HiSeq platform. For the original study's pipeline: PCR bias was corrected computationally using synthetic template baselines, and reads within Hamming distance 2 were collapsed, with unmergeable singletons discarded. Reads were aligned against IMGT to assign V, D and J genes, CDR3 length and insertions or deletions at six rearrangement sites. Within each subset, clonotype counts were normalized to the number of sorted cells before true diversity and Gini coefficients were calculated with the tcR R package. The overlap coefficient, calculated on TCRB nucleotide sequences, was used to measure repertoire sharing. Out-of-frame TCRB sequences from naive cells were analyzed to stand in for the pre-selection repertoire. TCRdb took this table from immuneACCESS and kept in-frame rearrangements with V and J called. Such tables lack part of the clones; where checked against another copy, unresolved V genes explain under half of the gap, and the rest is unexplained. The D gene and trimming were derived from the DNA, and the V and J assignments and clone size from that table. The sample includes a few hundred thousand clones, with around 16% observed a single time. Roughly 0.019% of the sample comes from the top ten.

Notes on this clone: Its antigen is still unknown. No base quality information exists; no much larger clone differs at one position.

The CDR3 contains 13 residues, cysteine and phenylalanine counted. This entry keeps only the CDR3 DNA: 39 bases, framed from base 1. Trimming at the junction amounts to 3 bases on V and 1 base on J, and the germline ends lie 9 bases apart. The germline V gene (reference sequence) supplies CDR1 GTSNPN and CDR2 SVGIG. A single peripheral blood draw of about 116 mL on average was collected from each donor into heparinised tubes. Naive, central memory, regulatory and stem cell-like memory CD4+ T cells were sorted on a BD FACSAria II using a panel including CD45RO, CCR7, CD25, CD127, CD95 and CD27. Every sorted population had a purity above 95%. PBMCs were isolated immediately by Lymphoprep density gradient centrifugation and stained directly without culture. So that batch effects would be minimized, each experiment stained and sorted samples in pairs, pairing one healthy donor with one patient.

This receptor was identified in a young woman in good health. The chain employs TRBV30 and TRBJ1-1; the D gene remains uncertain. The sequencing sample was made of naive CD4+ T cells from blood. Taken with the paper, the label for cell subset or site translates to: true naive CD4+ T cells. CDR3 region: CAWRREGNTEAFF. The bases are TGTGCCTGGAGACGGGAGGGGAACACTGAAGCTTTCTTT.